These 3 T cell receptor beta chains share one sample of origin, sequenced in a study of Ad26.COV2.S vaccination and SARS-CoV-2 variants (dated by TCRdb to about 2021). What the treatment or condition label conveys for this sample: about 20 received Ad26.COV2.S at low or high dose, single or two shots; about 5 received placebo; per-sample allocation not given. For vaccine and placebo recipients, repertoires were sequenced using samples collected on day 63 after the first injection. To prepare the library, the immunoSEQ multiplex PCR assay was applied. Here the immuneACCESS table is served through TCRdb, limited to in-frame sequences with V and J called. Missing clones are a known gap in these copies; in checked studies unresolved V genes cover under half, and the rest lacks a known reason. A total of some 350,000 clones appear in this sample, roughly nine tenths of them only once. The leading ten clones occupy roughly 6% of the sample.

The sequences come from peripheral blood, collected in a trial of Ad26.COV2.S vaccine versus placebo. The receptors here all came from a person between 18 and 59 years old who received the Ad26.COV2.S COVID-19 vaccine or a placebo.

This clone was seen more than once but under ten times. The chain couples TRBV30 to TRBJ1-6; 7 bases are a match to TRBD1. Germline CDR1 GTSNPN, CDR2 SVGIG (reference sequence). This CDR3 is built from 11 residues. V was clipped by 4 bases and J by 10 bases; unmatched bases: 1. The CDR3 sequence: CAWNRGSPLHF. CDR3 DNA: TGTGCCTGGAACAGGGGATCACCCCTCCACTTT.

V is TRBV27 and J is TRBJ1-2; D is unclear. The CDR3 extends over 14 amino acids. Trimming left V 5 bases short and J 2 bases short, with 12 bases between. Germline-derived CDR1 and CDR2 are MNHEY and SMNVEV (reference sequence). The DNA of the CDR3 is TGTGCCAGCAGTCAGCGTCGACAAAACTATGGCTACACCTTC. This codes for CASSQRRQNYGYTF.

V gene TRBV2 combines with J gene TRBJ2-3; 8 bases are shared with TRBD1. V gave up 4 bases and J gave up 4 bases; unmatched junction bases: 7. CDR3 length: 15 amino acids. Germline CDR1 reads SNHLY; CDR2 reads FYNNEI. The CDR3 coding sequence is TGTGCCAGCAGTGGGACAGGGTCTGTCCCAGATACGCAGTATTTT. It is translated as CASSGTGSVPDTQYF.